The next 14 T cell receptor beta chains were all read from a single sample in a study of STAT5B mutations in CD4+ large granular lymphocyte leukemia. Some clones are missing from TCRdb's copy, which holds only in-frame ones; the method was immunoSEQ multiplex PCR. The sample has approximately 21,000 clones; about 80% are singletons. Sequenced material: CD4+ T cells from blood buffy coats. These receptors were collected from a human donor in good health.

This clone was counted between two and nine times. The CDR3 is CASIGLAGAVDEQFF. The CDR3 nucleotides are TGTGCCAGCATCGGACTAGCGGGAGCGGTTGATGAGCAGTTCTTC. The chain links TRBV2 to TRBJ2-1; 13 bases fit TRBD2. The V segment lost 7 bases and the J segment 8 bases; nucleotides outside the gene matches: 8. Germline V lookup: CDR1 SNHLY, CDR2 FYNNEI. This CDR3 is built from 15 residues.

The table lists this clone with a few counts. This sequence joins TRBV11-3 and TRBJ1-2; D is uncertain. CDR1 and CDR2 (germline): SGHNT, YENEEA. The V gene lost 8 bases and the J gene lost 2 bases, with 9 bases spanning the gap. This CDR3 has 12 residues. The CDR3 nucleotides read TGTGCCAGCGGGAAAGACAACTATGGCTACACCTTC. Protein product: CASGKDNYGYTF.

The chain carries TRBV30 and TRBJ1-1; 9 positions match TRBD1. This CDR3 spans 13 amino acids. The germline V gene encodes CDR1 GTSNPN and CDR2 SVGIG (reference sequence). V was pared by 0 bases and J by 6 bases, with 2 bases of the junction left unmatched. The DNA for the CDR3 is TGTGCCTGGAGTGTACAGGGGGCTTCTGAAGCTTTCTTT. Translation: CAWSVQGASEAFF.

The V and J genes are TRBV5-1 and TRBJ2-6; 12 bases agree with TRBD2. Losses at the gene ends were 3 bases for V and 1 base for J; bases not matched to a gene: 5. Germline V gene sequence: CDR1 SGHRS, CDR2 YFSETQ. The CDR3 sequence is 18 residues long. The CDR3, as DNA: TGCGCCAGCAGCTCCAGACTAGCGGGAGTATCTGGGGCCAACGTCCTGACTTTC. Translation gives CASSSRLAGVSGANVLTF.

The chain recombines TRBV9 with TRBJ2-1, with 7 bases that match TRBD2. Trimming took 0 bases from V and 3 from J; bases not matched to a gene: 3. This CDR3 has 15 residues. Germline CDR1 and CDR2: SGDLS and YYNGEE. The CDR3 here is CASSVGGGSYNEQFF. Here the CDR3 DNA reads TGTGCCAGCAGCGTAGGAGGCGGGAGCTACAATGAGCAGTTCTTC.

CDR3 sequence reads: CASSFRGQGFTEAFF. The CDR3 DNA follows: TGTGCCAGCAGCTTTAGGGGGCAGGGTTTCACTGAAGCTTTCTTT. The chain is built from TRBV27 and TRBJ1-1; 7 bases map to TRBD1. Germline V gene lookup returns CDR1 MNHEY and CDR2 SMNVEV (reference sequence). This CDR3 spans 15 amino acids. V was pared by 6 bases and J by 4 bases, with 11 bases of the junction left unmatched.

This chain joins TRBV7-6 and TRBJ1-6; D is uncertain. Between the trimmed V and J ends, which lost 4 bases and 5 bases, there was a span of 9 bases. The germline CDR1 and CDR2 sequences are SGHVS and FNYEAQ. CDR3 length equals 14 residues. For the CDR3, the DNA is TGTGCCAGCAGCTCATCGGGGAATAATTCACCCCTCCACTTT. It codes for CASSSSGNNSPLHF.

The chain carries TRBV28 and TRBJ2-1; 11 bases fit TRBD2. The CDR3 contains 18 residues. Germline-derived CDR1 and CDR2 are MDHEN and SYDVKM. Unmatched junction bases numbered 4, after V lost 0 bases and J lost 0 bases. CDR3 bases: TGTGCCAGCAGTTTATGGGTTCTAGCGGGAGGCTCCTACAATGAGCAGTTCTTC. It yields the protein CASSLWVLAGGSYNEQFF.

The chain joins TRBV19 to TRBJ1-1; 8 positions agree with TRBD1. The V gene's germline CDR1 is LNHDA and CDR2 SQIVND (reference sequence). The trim removed 0 bases at V and 4 bases at J, leaving 10 bases unmatched. CDR3 length: 17 amino acids. The CDR3 region has the DNA TGTGCCAGTAGTATAGATCTATCCAGGGGGCGAATCACTGAAGCTTTCTTT. Translated: CASSIDLSRGRITEAFF.

This clone is a singleton in its sample. The chain couples TRBV27 to TRBJ2-5; 7 nucleotides align to TRBD1. Germline trimming cut 6 bases from V and 1 base from J; bases unmatched to any gene: 5. The length of the CDR3 is 14 residues. Germline V gene lookup returns CDR1 MNHEY and CDR2 SMNVEV (reference sequence). CDR3 region: CASSKQGTQETQYF. The DNA for the CDR3 is TGTGCCAGCAGCAAACAGGGGACCCAAGAGACCCAGTACTTC.

V usage is TRBV18 and J usage is TRBJ2-1, with TRBD2 matching over 12 bases. The CDR3 runs 17 residues. Germline V gene sequence: CDR1 KGHSH, CDR2 LQKENI. V lost 1 base, J lost 7 bases, and 8 bases stayed unmatched. CDR3 in amino acids: CASSPLTSGRYWNEQFF. In DNA, the CDR3 is TGTGCCAGCTCACCACTGACTAGCGGGAGATATTGGAATGAGCAGTTCTTC.

This clone was seen once. The V call is TRBV6-5, the J call TRBJ2-2, with D maybe TRBD2 (7 bases). V was trimmed by 0 bases and J by 7 bases, leaving 12 bases between them. Germline V lookup: CDR1 MNHEY, CDR2 SVGAGI. The CDR3 totals 15 residues. The CDR3 loop reads CASSYSRGAGGELFF. In nucleotides, the CDR3 is TGTGCCAGCAGTTACTCTCGGGGGGCGGGCGGGGAGCTGTTTTTT.

In nucleotides, the CDR3 is TGCAGCGCTGGGGGCAGCCCAGGGAACACTGAAGCTTTCTTT. Translation: CSAGGSPGNTEAFF. V and J are TRBV29-1 and TRBJ1-1, with D perhaps matching TRBD1 (6 bases). This CDR3 region has 14 residues. Germline lookup yields CDR1 SQVTM and CDR2 ANQGSEA. V lost 7 bases and J lost 1, with 16 bases in between.

The V call is TRBV18, the J call TRBJ2-7, with 8 bases lining up with TRBD1. Germline values: CDR1 KGHSH, CDR2 LQKENI. This CDR3 is built from 14 residues. With V trimmed by 4 bases and J by 2 bases, 4 bases remained unmatched. The CDR3 loop reads CASSQEQGAYEQYF. CDR3 in DNA: TGTGCCAGCTCACAGGAACAGGGGGCCTACGAGCAGTACTTC. Full variable domain (rest looked up from reference TRBV18 and TRBJ2-7): NAGVMQNPRHLVRRRGQEARLRCSPMKGHSHVYWYRQLPEEGLKFMVYLQKENIIDESGMPKERFSAEFPKEGPSILRIQQVVRGDSAAYFCASSQEQGAYEQYFGPGTRLTVT.